The 9 T cell receptor beta chains presented below share a single source sample, sequenced in a study of OX40 agonist ivuxolimab in advanced cancers. Using immunoSEQ multiplex PCR, the repertoire was profiled, and TCRdb retains in-frame clones only, with some absent. The table includes over 30,000 clones, 65% to 80% detected once. The sequencing used CD4+ or CD8+ T cells sorted from blood, collected in a trial of the OX40 agonist ivuxolimab. These receptors were obtained from an adult with an advanced solid tumor such as melanoma, head and neck, liver or kidney cancer.

V is TRBV28 and J is TRBJ1-3; TRBD1 matches 7 bases. The germline V gene has CDR1 MDHEN and CDR2 SYDVKM. The CDR3 sequence is 13 residues long. V trimming: 10 bases; J trimming: 4 bases; junction bases outside the gene matches: 7. The CDR3 region is CANQDRAGNTIYF. The DNA of the CDR3 is TGTGCCAACCAAGACAGGGCGGGAAACACCATATATTTT.

This clone showed up just a few times. The chain combines TRBV4-2 with TRBJ2-1; 9 bases map to TRBD2. This CDR3 has 14 residues. The germline gives CDR1 LGHNA, CDR2 YNFKEQ. V lost 8 bases, J lost 2 bases, and 4 bases stayed unmatched. As DNA, the CDR3 is TGTGCCAGCGGGTTAGCGGGGGCCTACAATGAGCAGTTCTTC. Translated: CASGLAGAYNEQFF.

The chain employs TRBV5-1 and TRBJ2-1; 15 positions agree with TRBD2. The CDR3 spans 16 residues. Germline CDR1 is SGHRS and CDR2 is YFSETQ. Trimming took 4 bases from V and 9 from J; bases not matched to a gene: 8. The CDR3 spells CASSGRTSGGAGEQFF. The CDR3 DNA reads as TGCGCCAGCAGCGGGAGGACTAGCGGGGGGGCCGGTGAGCAGTTCTTC.

The V and J genes are TRBV9 and TRBJ2-5; TRBD2 matches at 11 bases. V lost 0 bases and J lost 5; bases outside the gene matches: 18. Germline V CDR1 and CDR2: SGDLS, YYNGEE. This CDR3 comprises 20 residues. The CDR3 coding sequence is TGTGCCAGCAGCGTAGAGGCTTGGGGGACTAGCGGATACCCGGGGGAGACCCAGTACTTC. This translates into CASSVEAWGTSGYPGETQYF.

V is TRBV28 and J is TRBJ2-7, with D perhaps TRBD1 (5 bases). Trimming took 3 bases from V and 2 from J, leaving 11 bases between them. Germline CDR1 MDHEN, CDR2 SYDVKM. The CDR3 has 14 residues. Here the CDR3 reads CASSFGREPYEQYF. The CDR3 DNA sequence: TGTGCCAGCAGTTTCGGCAGGGAACCCTACGAGCAGTACTTC.

The rearrangement uses TRBV6-5 and TRBJ1-6; D is unresolved. The CDR3 contains 15 residues. V was pared by 0 bases and J by 14 bases, with 17 bases between. Germline V CDR1 and CDR2: MNHEY, SVGAGI. Here the CDR3 DNA reads TGTGCCAGCAGTTACTCTAGCGGGATATCGCGGGCCCTCCACTTT. It codes for CASSYSSGISRALHF.

The chain joins TRBV6-1 to TRBJ2-7, with 11 bases aligning to TRBD1. Germline V gene data show CDR1 as MNHNS and CDR2 as SASEGT. The V and J ends lost 5 bases and 4 bases, in that order; junction bases with no gene match: 4. The CDR3 has 14 amino acids. The CDR3 region has the DNA TGTGCCAGCAGTTGGACAGGGGGCTGGTACGAGCAGTACTTC. This gives the protein CASSWTGGWYEQYF.

V usage is TRBV29-1 and J usage is TRBJ2-2; D perhaps matches TRBD2 (7 bases). The germline CDR1 and CDR2 sequences are SQVTM and ANQGSEA. CDR3 length: 13 amino acids. The ends were cut back, 7 bases at V and 8 bases at J, with 17 bases in the middle. The CDR3: CSGAGALTGELFF. CDR3 in DNA: TGCAGCGGGGCGGGGGCACTGACGGGGGAGCTGTTTTTT.

The chain employs TRBV9 and TRBJ1-1, with D hard to call. The V end was cut by 3 bases, the J end by 3 bases, with 9 bases between. Germline assignment: CDR1 SGDLS and CDR2 YYNGEE. The CDR3 runs to 13 residues. The CDR3 is CASSGRRDTEAFF. The DNA for the CDR3 is TGTGCCAGCAGCGGACGTAGGGACACTGAAGCTTTCTTT.